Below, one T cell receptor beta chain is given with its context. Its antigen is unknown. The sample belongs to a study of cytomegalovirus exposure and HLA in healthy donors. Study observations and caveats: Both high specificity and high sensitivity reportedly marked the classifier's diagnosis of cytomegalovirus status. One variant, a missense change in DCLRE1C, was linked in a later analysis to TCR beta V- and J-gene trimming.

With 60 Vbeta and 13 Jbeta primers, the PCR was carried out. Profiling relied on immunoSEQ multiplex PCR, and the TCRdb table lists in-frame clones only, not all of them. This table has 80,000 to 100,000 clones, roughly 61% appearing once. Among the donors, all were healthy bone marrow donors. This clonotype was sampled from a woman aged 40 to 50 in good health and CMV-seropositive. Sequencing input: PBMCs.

The CDR3: CASGGVEQYF. CDR3 in DNA: TGTGCCAGCGGAGGGGTCGAGCAGTACTTC. The rearrangement joins TRBV6-1 to TRBJ2-5; D perhaps matches TRBD2 (6 bases). TRBJ2-7 matches the DNA end more closely, so the J call is doubtful. The CDR3 extends over 10 amino acids. The V gene's germline CDR1 is MNHNS and CDR2 SASEGT.